This T cell receptor beta chain was recovered during a study of blood T cell repertoires in COVID-19. V lost 8 bases to trimming and J lost 2 bases; unmatched junction nucleotides: 7. This CDR3 comprises 14 residues. Germline CDR1 and CDR2: SGHTA and FQGNSA. TCRdb's copy holds only in-frame clones and misses some; the assay was immunoSEQ multiplex PCR. Of about 150,000 clones in the sample, 86% were seen once. The chain combines TRBV7-2 with TRBJ2-7, with TRBD2 matching 9 bases. This clonotype was sampled from a man between 65 and 80 years old with acute or convalescent COVID-19. Material for sequencing was peripheral blood. CDR3 in amino acids: CASVLAGVTYEQYF. DNA for the CDR3: TGTGCCAGCGTACTAGCGGGCGTAACCTACGAGCAGTACTTC.